This TCR beta chain was captured in a study of vaccination and CD4 T cells after COVID-19. Cultured CD4+ T cells had their DNA profiled by the Oncomine TCR Beta short-read assay. Someone extracted genomic DNA from cultured CD4+ T cells. TCRdb analysed the PCR reads with MiXCR anew, one entry per CDR3 protein. The data contain 16,000 or so distinct CDR3 sequences, 52% of them seen just once; the ten biggest clones take up less than 4.5%. Trimming pared 4 bases from V and 4 bases from J, leaving 15 bases between. The length of the CDR3 is 15 residues. Germline CDR1 SGHDT, CDR2 YYEEEE. Treatment given: roughly 11-day PBMC culture with coronavirus spike peptide pools or control peptides (ViraFEST assay). US Alpha, Beta and Delta variants postdated the positive PCR dates, which ran from March to December 2020. This clonotype has only one observation. What it binds is not known.

The sample consisted of CD4+ T cells from blood, cultured in vitro, taken before SARS-CoV-2 vaccination. The genes are TRBV5-6 and TRBJ1-5, with D possibly matching TRBD1 (6 bases). The sequence was collected from a human donor who had recovered from COVID-19. DNA of the CDR3: TGTGCCAGCAGCAGCACGGGACAAATTAATCAGCCCCAGCATTTT. Encoded protein: CASSSTGQINQPQHF.